This T cell receptor beta chain derives from a study of cytotoxic CD8 clonotypes in ibrutinib-treated CLL. The germline V gene encodes CDR1 SGHTA and CDR2 FQGTGA. Trimming stripped 5 bases from V and 1 base from J, with 20 bases between. The CDR3 sequence is 17 residues long. The protocol was immunoSEQ multiplex PCR, while the TCRdb copy is restricted to in-frame clones and leaves out a portion. The sample yields about 25,000 clones, approximately 70% seen once. The source material was PBMCs, sampled at disease progression, from a patient treated with ibrutinib. V usage is TRBV7-3 and J usage is TRBJ1-1, with no clear D. The sequence was collected from a human donor with chronic lymphocytic leukemia. This CDR3 is CASSPYPWGEANTEAFF. CDR3 coding DNA: TGTGCCAGCAGCCCTTACCCATGGGGAGAGGCGAACACTGAAGCTTTCTTT.